The next 27 T cell receptor beta chains were all read from a single sample in a study of cytomegalovirus exposure and HLA in healthy donors. PCR was performed using 60 Vbeta and 13 Jbeta primers. Sequenced by immunoSEQ multiplex PCR; TCRdb stores in-frame clones only, minus some. The sample lists about 190,000 clones, 60% to 80% occurring once. The sequenced material came from PBMCs. All receptors derive from a woman aged 25 to 39 in good health and CMV-seropositive.

V is TRBV9 and J is TRBJ2-3, with a possible D match to TRBD1 (5 bases). This CDR3 comprises 14 residues. CDR1 is SGDLS and CDR2 is YYNGEE in the germline V gene. Deletions cut 0 bases from V and 2 bases from J, with 7 bases between. CDR3 residues: CASSVDGATDTQYF. The CDR3 coding sequence is TGTGCCAGCAGCGTAGATGGGGCCACAGATACGCAGTATTTT. The full variable domain, completed using reference TRBV9 and TRBJ2-3, is DSGVTQTPKHLITATGQRVTLRCSPRSGDLSVYWYQQSLDQGLQFLIQYYNGEERAKGNILERFSAQQFPDLHSELNLSSLELGDSALYFCASSVDGATDTQYFGPGTRLTVL.

The rearrangement joins TRBV9 to TRBJ2-3, with a tentative D call TRBD1 (5 bases). The germline CDR1 and CDR2 sequences are SGDLS and YYNGEE. Trimming removed 1 base at V and 6 bases at J, with 15 bases between. This CDR3 has 15 amino acids. CDR3 bases: TGTGCCAGCAGCGTAAAGGGGCGAAACGTGGATACGCAGTATTTT. It codes for CASSVKGRNVDTQYF.

This clone has more than one count but fewer than ten. This chain links TRBV7-9 with TRBJ1-1; the D is unclear. Germline CDR1 SEHNR, CDR2 FQNEAQ (reference sequence). The V gene lost 4 bases and the J gene lost 5 bases, with 11 bases spanning the gap. The CDR3 is made up of 13 amino acids. The CDR3 loop is CASSSQAGTEAFF. In DNA, the CDR3 is TGTGCCAGCAGCTCTCAGGCTGGGACTGAAGCTTTCTTT.

With respect to this clone: Different DNA sequences within this sample yield the same CDR3. DNA for the CDR3: TGCGCCAGCAGTCGAACAGGGGAGGTTGGGACTGAAGCTTTCTTT. Residues: CASSRTGEVGTEAFF. The chain employs TRBV5-1 and TRBJ1-1; 7 positions match TRBD1. CDR3 length: 15 amino acids. The germline CDR1 and CDR2 sequences are SGHRS and YFSETQ. With V trimmed by 5 bases and J by 5 bases, 12 bases remained unmatched.

The genes are TRBV25-1 and TRBJ1-1; 10 bases fit TRBD1. CDR1 and CDR2 from the germline V gene are MGHDK and SYGVNS. The CDR3 sequence is 11 residues long. J lost 11 bases, V lost 5 bases, and 2 bases had no gene match. The CDR3 DNA is TGTGCCAGCAGTCGGGGACAGGGGGCTTTCTTT. Its translation: CASSRGQGAFF.

The genes are TRBV4-1 and TRBJ2-1; a weak D match, TRBD2 (6 bases). Trimming shortened V by 1 base and J by 0 bases, and 10 bases separated the two germline ends. Germline V CDR1 and CDR2: MGHRA, YSYEKL. This CDR3 region has 16 residues. This CDR3 reads CASSQALGGSYNEQFF. Here the CDR3 DNA reads TGCGCCAGCAGCCAAGCTTTGGGGGGCTCCTACAATGAGCAGTTCTTC.

V and J are TRBV28 and TRBJ2-5; 13 nucleotides align to TRBD2. Losses at the gene ends were 11 bases for V and 5 bases for J; bases not matched to a gene: 5. Germline CDR1 MDHEN, CDR2 SYDVKM. The CDR3 runs to 13 residues. Here the CDR3 DNA reads TGTGCCGTACTAGCGGGGGGGCGGGAGACCCAGTACTTC. It codes for CAVLAGGRETQYF.

The J gene is TRBJ1-1, the V gene TRBV7-9; D ambiguous. V was shortened by 2 bases and J by 7 bases, with 17 bases between the two germline ends. Germline values: CDR1 SEHNR, CDR2 FQNEAQ (reference sequence). The CDR3 sequence is 15 residues long. This chain's CDR3 is CASSLFPGRDGEAFF. The CDR3 DNA reads TGTGCCAGCAGCTTATTCCCGGGGAGAGATGGTGAAGCTTTCTTT.

The V and J genes are TRBV19 and TRBJ2-7; 7 bases match TRBD2. The germline gives CDR1 LNHDA, CDR2 SQIVND (reference sequence). V was pared by 4 bases and J by 5 bases, with 8 bases of the junction left unmatched. This CDR3 contains 14 residues. The CDR3 DNA follows: TGTGCCAGTAGTAAGCAGGCGGGGGTCAACGAGCAGTACTTC. Its translation: CASSKQAGVNEQYF.

V and J are TRBV28 and TRBJ2-1, with 11 nucleotides matching TRBD2. Losses at the gene ends were 2 bases for V and 6 bases for J; bases not matched to a gene: 3. This CDR3 is 15 amino acids long. Germline values: CDR1 MDHEN, CDR2 SYDVKM. Here the CDR3 reads CASSLPSGGPNEQFF. The CDR3, as DNA: TGTGCCAGCAGTTTACCTAGCGGGGGGCCCAATGAGCAGTTCTTC.

This chain links TRBV5-1 with TRBJ2-3; 10 bases map to TRBD2. V lost 3 bases to trimming and J lost 1 base; unmatched junction nucleotides: 5. This CDR3 region has 16 residues. Germline V gene data show CDR1 as SGHRS and CDR2 as YFSETQ. The CDR3 bases are TGCGCCAGCAGCTCAGGGGGGACTAGCGGCACAGATACGCAGTATTTT. It codes for CASSSGGTSGTDTQYF.

This rearrangement joins TRBV25-1 to TRBJ2-3; D possibly corresponds to TRBD2 (5 bases). The CDR3 runs to 14 residues. CDR1 and CDR2 (germline): MGHDK, SYGVNS. The germline V and J ends were trimmed by 3 bases and 6 bases, with 13 bases remaining between them. CDR3 nucleotide sequence: TGTGCCAGCAGTGATGTACTAGTTGTGGATACGCAGTATTTT. It is translated as CASSDVLVVDTQYF. The whole variable domain, filled in from reference TRBV25-1 and TRBJ2-3, reads EADIYQTPRYLVIGTGKKITLECSQTMGHDKMYWYQQDPGMELHLIHYSYGVNSTEKGDLSSESTVSRIRTEHFPLTLESARPSHTSQYLCASSDVLVVDTQYFGPGTRLTVL.

The V and J genes are TRBV5-4 and TRBJ2-2; no reliable D call. V gave up 0 bases and J gave up 0 bases, with 9 bases separating them. CDR1 and CDR2 from the germline V gene are SGHNT and YYREEE (reference sequence). The CDR3 is made up of 16 amino acids. The CDR3 DNA follows: TGTGCCAGCAGCTTGGACAGCCCCTCGAACACCGGGGAGCTGTTTTTT. Its translation is CASSLDSPSNTGELFF. The variable domain in full, completed from reference TRBV5-4 and TRBJ2-2, reads ETGVTQSPTHLIKTRGQQVTLRCSSQSGHNTVSWYQQALGQGPQFIFQYYREEENGRGNFPPRFSGLQFPNYSSELNVNALELDDSALYLCASSLDSPSNTGELFFGEGSRLTVL.

The chain has TRBV18 and TRBJ1-1; D is unclear. Deletions cut 2 bases from V and 0 bases from J, with 13 bases between. The CDR3 covers 16 residues. CDR1 and CDR2 (germline): KGHSH, LQKENI. CDR3 sequence reads: CASSPDTTNMNTEAFF. The CDR3 DNA sequence: TGTGCCAGCTCACCAGACACGACAAACATGAACACTGAAGCTTTCTTT.

The gene calls are TRBV28 and TRBJ1-5; D ambiguous. Germline CDR1 MDHEN, CDR2 SYDVKM. V lost 4 bases and J 4 bases, leaving 5 bases between the germline ends. The length of the CDR3 is 12 residues. In DNA, the CDR3 is TGTGCCAGCAGTTCGGGAAATCAGCCCCAGCATTTT. Encoded protein: CASSSGNQPQHF.

The chain combines TRBV7-3 with TRBJ2-3, with D perhaps matching TRBD2 (7 bases). CDR1 is SGHTA, CDR2 FQGTGA, per germline. V was cut by 1 base and J by 2 bases, with 10 bases left in between. The CDR3 extends over 15 amino acids. In DNA, the CDR3 is TGTGCCAGCAGCTTAAGGGGGGGCCCCACAGATACGCAGTATTTT. Translating it yields CASSLRGGPTDTQYF.

This clone was recorded once. The genes are TRBV9 and TRBJ2-2; 8 nucleotides align to TRBD2. CDR3 length equals 16 residues. Germline V gene lookup returns CDR1 SGDLS and CDR2 YYNGEE. V shed 0 bases, J shed 7 bases, and the junction held 8 bases outside the gene matches. The CDR3 spells CASSVVSGSSIGELFF. Written as DNA, the CDR3 is TGTGCCAGCAGCGTAGTGAGCGGGAGTTCTATCGGGGAGCTGTTTTTT. The variable domain in full, with the rest retrieved from reference TRBV9 and TRBJ2-2, is DSGVTQTPKHLITATGQRVTLRCSPRSGDLSVYWYQQSLDQGLQFLIQYYNGEERAKGNILERFSAQQFPDLHSELNLSSLELGDSALYFCASSVVSGSSIGELFFGEGSRLTVL.

The chain joins TRBV7-9 to TRBJ2-1, with 9 bases lining up with TRBD2. J was trimmed by 11 bases and V by 7 bases; bases with no gene match: 6. CDR1 is SEHNR, CDR2 FQNEAQ, per germline (reference sequence). This CDR3 is built from 12 residues. CDR3 protein: CASNPGLAQQFF. The CDR3 DNA sequence: TGTGCCAGCAACCCGGGACTAGCCCAGCAGTTCTTC.

This clone has just a few counts. The chain carries TRBV19 and TRBJ2-6; D may be TRBD1 (5 bases). V was pared by 1 base and J by 0 bases, with 7 bases between. Germline V gene sequence: CDR1 LNHDA, CDR2 SQIVND (reference sequence). The CDR3 is made up of 16 amino acids. The CDR3 DNA reads as TGTGCCAGTAGTATAGGACAGATCTCTGGGGCCAACGTCCTGACTTTC. Amino acids: CASSIGQISGANVLTF.

The chain combines TRBV29-1 with TRBJ1-5, with no clear D. In germline, CDR1 is SQVTM, CDR2 ANQGSEA. This CDR3 region has 11 residues. Trimming stripped 4 bases from V and 6 bases from J, with 7 bases between. This CDR3 reads CSVGEGQPQHF. The CDR3 DNA sequence: TGCAGCGTTGGTGAGGGTCAGCCCCAGCATTTT.

This clone showed up just once. The CDR3 bases are TGTGCCAGCAGTTTCCTTTCTTTGAGGTTCGCCACAGATACGCAGTATTTT. Protein: CASSFLSLRFATDTQYF. The chain uses TRBV28 and TRBJ2-3; D gene ambiguous. V lost 3 bases, J lost 2 bases, and 18 bases lay in between. This CDR3 has 17 residues. In germline, CDR1 is MDHEN, CDR2 SYDVKM.

The J gene is TRBJ2-2, the V gene TRBV27; 9 bases align to TRBD2. This CDR3 is 14 amino acids long. The germline CDR1 and CDR2 sequences are MNHEY and SMNVEV (reference sequence). J was trimmed by 8 bases and V by 6 bases; bases with no gene match: 7. For the CDR3, the DNA is TGTGCCAGCAGGAGAATAGCGGGAGCTGGGGAGCTGTTTTTT. Residues: CASRRIAGAGELFF.

The chain carries TRBV7-2 and TRBJ2-1; maybe TRBD2 (6 bases). The V gene's germline CDR1 is SGHTA and CDR2 FQGNSA. The ends were cut back, 4 bases at V and 7 bases at J, with 14 bases in the middle. The length of the CDR3 is 14 residues. The CDR3 loop reads CASSSVAGWNEQFF. In DNA, the CDR3 is TGTGCCAGCAGCTCCGTGGCGGGGTGGAATGAGCAGTTCTTC.

This chain links TRBV11-2 with TRBJ2-7; tentative D call: TRBD1 (5 bases). The CDR3 is 15 amino acids. Germline V lookup: CDR1 SGHAT, CDR2 FQNNGV. Trimming stripped 5 bases from V and 3 bases from J, with 17 bases between. CDR3 nucleotides: TGTGCCAGCAGCGCATTATCAGGTCAGGGCTACGAGCAGTACTTC. Translating it yields CASSALSGQGYEQYF.

The chain has TRBV28 and TRBJ1-2; no definite D call. The germline V and J ends were trimmed by 8 bases and 1 base, with 5 bases remaining between them. Germline lookup yields CDR1 MDHEN and CDR2 SYDVKM. The CDR3 has 11 amino acids. The CDR3 nucleotides read TGTGCCAGCCGGAGTAACTATGGCTACACCTTC. Amino acids: CASRSNYGYTF.

The chain employs TRBV19 and TRBJ2-3; no clear D. CDR1 and CDR2 from the germline V gene are LNHDA and SQIVND (reference sequence). This CDR3 has 14 residues. Trimming took off 4 bases at V and 6 bases at J, with 14 bases between the two ends. The CDR3 region is CASSRVLPTDTQYF. In DNA, the CDR3 is TGTGCCAGTAGTAGAGTCCTACCCACGGATACGCAGTATTTT.

The rearrangement uses TRBV19 and TRBJ1-1, with TRBD1 identical over 7 bases. The CDR3 spans 14 residues. CDR1 LNHDA and CDR2 SQIVND come from the germline V gene (reference sequence). V shed 5 bases and J 1 base; nucleotides not matched to a gene: 4. This chain's CDR3 is CASSVRQGNTEAFF. CDR3 bases: TGTGCCAGTAGTGTCAGACAGGGGAACACTGAAGCTTTCTTT.